This T cell receptor (beta chain) was recorded in a study of cytomegalovirus exposure and HLA in healthy donors. Study details: Earlier sequencing of 150 million to 200 million T cells yielded about 120 million unique TCR beta sequences. Study-wide results and limits: TRBV6-2, TRBV6-3 and some other V segments were unresolvable in 87-base-pair reads. In vitro work confirmed that a few CMV-associated chains recognize CMV antigens. Later analysis reportedly placed an Asian-associated ancestry cluster below the approximately 650-donor mean in N-insertions.

V was pared by 8 bases and J by 5 bases, with 16 bases between. This CDR3 comprises 14 residues. From germline, CDR1 is MNHEY and CDR2 SMNVEV (reference sequence). The PCR ran on 60 Vbeta and 13 Jbeta primers. TCRdb's table, derived via immunoSEQ multiplex PCR, lists solely in-frame clones and lacks some. The sample holds 100,000 to 150,000 clones, around 70% seen once. In this sample, this clone turned up once. Its antigen is unidentified. The chain has TRBV27 and TRBJ1-5, with D tentatively TRBD1 (5 bases). Sequencing used PBMCs. The sequence was obtained from a male donor in good health and CMV-seronegative. In nucleotides, the CDR3 is TGTGCCAGCGCCACGCAGCAGGGCTATCAGCCCCAGCATTTT. Residues: CASATQQGYQPQHF.